These 23 T cell receptor beta chains were all obtained from the same sample, sequenced in a study of blood T cell repertoires in COVID-19. TCRdb keeps only in-frame clones here, not all; method: immunoSEQ multiplex PCR. The table has 120,000 or so clones, about 80% seen once. Sequencing was done on a sample of peripheral blood. The receptors originated from a human donor in a cohort sampled during active COVID-19.

This clone was observed once. The chain is built from TRBV6-5 and TRBJ1-2; 7 positions agree with TRBD1. After removal of 3 bases from V and 5 bases from J, the junction contained 9 bases not matched to a gene. The germline V gene has CDR1 MNHEY and CDR2 SVGAGI. This CDR3 contains 15 residues. CDR3 in amino acids: CASSYRRTGHYGYTF. The CDR3 nucleotides read TGTGCCAGCAGTTATAGAAGGACAGGACATTATGGCTACACCTTC.

The chain uses TRBV6-2 or TRBV6-3 and TRBJ2-5; 8 bases are a match to TRBD2. Germline loops: CDR1 MNHEY, CDR2 SVGEGT. Trimming at V came to 4 bases and at J to 7 bases, leaving 11 bases not matched to a gene. There are 15 residues in the CDR3. CDR3 nucleotides: TGTGCCAGCAGTTTTCGGACTAGCAAGGTGGCGACCCAGTACTTC. It codes for CASSFRTSKVATQYF.

The chain couples TRBV6-2 or TRBV6-3 to TRBJ2-1; 10 bases fit TRBD1. After removal of 2 bases from V and 6 bases from J, the junction contained 7 bases not matched to a gene. The length of the CDR3 is 16 residues. Germline V gene lookup returns CDR1 MNHEY and CDR2 SVGEGT. The CDR3 coding sequence is TGTGCCAGCAGTTACCCAGTGACAGGGGGCTTCAATGAGCAGTTCTTC. Translating it yields CASSYPVTGGFNEQFF.

The V call is TRBV10-3, the J call TRBJ1-2, with 7 bases aligning to TRBD1. From germline, CDR1 is ENHRY and CDR2 SYGVKD. V was pared by 0 bases and J by 8 bases, with 3 bases of the junction left unmatched. The CDR3 contains 13 residues. The CDR3 loop is CAISESTGYGYTF. CDR3 nucleotide sequence: TGTGCCATCAGTGAGTCGACAGGGTACGGCTACACCTTC.

This chain links TRBV5-5 with TRBJ2-7; TRBD1 matches 10 bases. The CDR3 loop spans 14 amino acids. V shed 4 bases and J 1 base; nucleotides not matched to a gene: 2. CDR1 is SGHKS, CDR2 YYEKEE, per germline (reference sequence). CDR3 residues: CASSMGQGSYEQYF. As DNA, the CDR3 is TGTGCCAGCAGCATGGGACAGGGGTCCTACGAGCAGTACTTC.

J is TRBJ1-1 and V is TRBV7-8; D call uncertain. Germline V CDR1 and CDR2: SGHVS, FQNEAQ. This CDR3 region has 15 residues. Deletions cut 2 bases from V and 3 bases from J, with 13 bases between. The DNA of the CDR3 is TGTGCCAGCAGCTTACAAACAGAGTCATACACTGAAGCTTTCTTT. Its translation is CASSLQTESYTEAFF.

This clone was observed a few times. Here the CDR3 reads CASSIDAVAYGYTF. DNA of the CDR3: TGTGCCAGTAGTATCGACGCGGTCGCCTATGGCTACACCTTC. The chain joins TRBV19 to TRBJ1-2; D is ambiguous. The CDR3 runs to 14 residues. V lost 3 bases and J lost 4, with 12 bases in between. The germline CDR1 and CDR2 sequences are LNHDA and SQIVND (reference sequence).

The chain carries TRBV10-3 and TRBJ2-3; a weak D match, TRBD2 (6 bases). The CDR3 has 15 amino acids. In germline, CDR1 is ENHRY, CDR2 SYGVKD. V lost 1 base and J 1 base, leaving 9 bases between the germline ends. CDR3 in DNA: TGTGCCATCAGTGAGTTCGGCGGGGGCACAGATACGCAGTATTTT. It specifies CAISEFGGGTDTQYF.

This chain joins TRBV2 and TRBJ1-2; D is unclear. Trimming removed 6 bases at V and 1 base at J, with 15 bases between. Germline values: CDR1 SNHLY, CDR2 FYNNEI. The CDR3 contains 15 residues. The CDR3 is CASSPSGEVNYGYTF. The CDR3 region has the DNA TGTGCCAGCAGCCCCTCGGGTGAAGTTAACTATGGCTACACCTTC.

V is TRBV2 and J is TRBJ2-7; the D gene is possibly TRBD1 (6 bases). The CDR3 has 14 residues. Germline V CDR1 and CDR2: SNHLY, FYNNEI. The V end lost 7 bases, the J end lost 5 bases, and 18 bases lay between the germline ends. The CDR3 protein is CASKLSRTVHEQYF. The DNA of the CDR3 is TGTGCCAGCAAGTTATCCCGGACAGTTCACGAGCAGTACTTC.

This sequence joins TRBV27 and TRBJ1-6, with D uncertain. V lost 2 bases and J 10 bases, leaving 15 bases between the germline ends. This CDR3 spans 15 amino acids. The germline gives CDR1 MNHEY, CDR2 SMNVEV (reference sequence). CDR3 sequence (DNA): TGTGCCAGCAGTTTAAAGCGGGGAGGCGGCTCACCCCTCCACTTT. This sequence encodes CASSLKRGGGSPLHF.

This clone was found a few times. The chain links TRBV7-2 to TRBJ2-1; D unresolved. The CDR3 spans 12 residues. Germline-derived CDR1 and CDR2 are SGHTA and FQGNSA. V lost 1 base and J 6 bases, leaving 4 bases between the germline ends. The CDR3 DNA sequence: TGTGCCAGCAGCTTAGTCTCCAATGAGCAGTTCTTC. The encoded protein is CASSLVSNEQFF.

The chain joins TRBV27 to TRBJ1-5; D remains unclear. This CDR3 region has 14 residues. CDR1 and CDR2 from the germline V gene are MNHEY and SMNVEV (reference sequence). The V gene lost 6 bases and the J gene lost 4 bases, with 13 bases spanning the gap. The CDR3 sequence: CASSPVSGNQPQHF. The CDR3 nucleotides read TGTGCCAGCAGCCCAGTCTCGGGTAATCAGCCCCAGCATTTT.

The chain joins TRBV18 to TRBJ2-5, with 9 bases that match TRBD1. Germline lookup yields CDR1 KGHSH and CDR2 LQKENI. The trim removed 3 bases at V and 7 bases at J, leaving 6 bases unmatched. The CDR3 runs 14 residues. Here the CDR3 reads CASSPRTGDPTQYF. CDR3 coding DNA: TGTGCCAGCTCACCCAGGACAGGGGATCCGACCCAGTACTTC. The full variable domain, its missing parts supplied by reference TRBV18 and TRBJ2-5, is NAGVMQNPRHLVRRRGQEARLRCSPMKGHSHVYWYRQLPEEGLKFMVYLQKENIIDESGMPKERFSAEFPKEGPSILRIQQVVRGDSAAYFCASSPRTGDPTQYFGPGTRLLVL.

V usage is TRBV5-6 and J usage is TRBJ2-7; TRBD1 matches at 7 bases. V was pared by 1 base and J by 4 bases, with 17 bases of the junction left unmatched. The CDR3 runs 18 residues. The V gene's germline CDR1 is SGHDT and CDR2 YYEEEE. The CDR3 protein is CASSLRDRRTRTNYEQYF. The CDR3 nucleotides read TGTGCCAGCAGCTTGAGGGACAGACGAACAAGAACGAATTACGAGCAGTACTTC.

The chain links TRBV28 to TRBJ1-2; weak D call: TRBD1 (6 bases). The V gene's germline CDR1 is MDHEN and CDR2 SYDVKM. V dropped 3 bases and J dropped 3 bases, with 14 bases sitting between them. The CDR3 sequence is 15 residues long. The CDR3: CASSFIGGVYYGYTF. CDR3 DNA: TGTGCCAGCAGTTTTATAGGGGGGGTTTACTATGGCTACACCTTC.

The V gene is TRBV10-3, the J gene TRBJ2-3; D possibly corresponds to TRBD2 (6 bases). Germline CDR1 and CDR2: ENHRY and SYGVKD. Trimming removed 4 bases from V and 0 bases from J, with 14 bases in between. This CDR3 comprises 16 residues. The CDR3 spells CAISGSSGTSTDTQYF. The CDR3 DNA is TGTGCCATCAGTGGGAGTAGCGGAACTAGCACAGATACGCAGTATTTT.

The chain has TRBV28 and TRBJ2-5, with D possibly matching TRBD1 (5 bases). V lost 7 bases to trimming and J lost 3 bases, with 18 bases between them. The CDR3 extends over 15 amino acids. Germline V gene data show CDR1 as MDHEN and CDR2 as SYDVKM. CDR3 residues: CASNLGVGREETQYF. The CDR3, as DNA: TGTGCCAGCAACCTAGGGGTGGGCAGGGAAGAGACCCAGTACTTC. Looking up the rest from reference TRBV28 and TRBJ2-5 gives the full variable domain: DVKVTQSSRYLVKRTGEKVFLECVQDMDHENMFWYRQDPGLGLRLIYFSYDVKMKEKGDIPEGYSVSREKKERFSLILESASTNQTSMYLCASNLGVGREETQYFGPGTRLLVL.

The gene calls are TRBV12-3 or TRBV12-4 and TRBJ1-1; no clear D gene. V dropped 10 bases and J dropped 0 bases, with 9 bases sitting between them. The CDR3 is made up of 12 amino acids. In nucleotides, the CDR3 is TGTGCCACGCGGTTCATGAACACTGAAGCTTTCTTT. This encodes CATRFMNTEAFF.

The chain has TRBV7-9 and TRBJ2-1, with 7 bases lining up with TRBD2. The CDR3 runs to 15 residues. Unmatched junction bases numbered 8, after V lost 5 bases and J lost 4 bases. Per germline, CDR1 SEHNR and CDR2 FQNEAQ (reference sequence). For the CDR3, the DNA is TGTGCCAGCAGCCCGCGTGGACTAGTTTACAATGAGCAGTTCTTC. Amino acids: CASSPRGLVYNEQFF.

The rearrangement uses TRBV3-1 (or the pseudogene TRBV3-2) and TRBJ1-2, with 9 nucleotides matching TRBD1. J was trimmed by 6 bases and V by 2 bases; bases with no gene match: 4. CDR3 length: 14 residues. Germline CDR1 LGHDT, CDR2 YNNKEL (reference sequence). CDR3 amino acids: CASSQWDRDHGYTF. The CDR3 nucleotides are TGTGCCAGCAGCCAATGGGACAGGGATCATGGCTACACCTTC.

The chain combines TRBV12-3 or TRBV12-4 with TRBJ2-2; no clear D. The CDR3 has 12 amino acids. The V and J ends lost 5 bases and 7 bases respectively, with 8 bases between them. CDR3 residues: CASSTSVGELFF. Here the CDR3 DNA reads TGTGCCAGCAGTACCAGTGTCGGGGAGCTGTTTTTT.

This rearrangement joins TRBV18 to TRBJ1-6; 9 bases are a match to TRBD1. CDR3 size: 16 residues. CDR1 is KGHSH and CDR2 is LQKENI in the germline V gene. The trim removed 4 bases at V and 7 bases at J, leaving 8 bases unmatched. The CDR3 sequence is CASSQRTGDVNSPLHF. CDR3 bases: TGTGCCAGCTCACAAAGGACAGGGGATGTGAATTCACCCCTCCACTTT.